These 14 T cell receptor beta chains came from one sample sequenced in a study of technical replicates of blood from a few donors. Sequencing was performed with immunoSEQ multiplex PCR; in TCRdb, only in-frame clones are kept and a portion is missing. The sample yields more than 15,000 clones, around nine tenths seen once. The sequencing input was PBMCs. Receptors were obtained from a human donor in good health.

V and J are TRBV11-2 and TRBJ2-3; TRBD2 matches at 12 bases. The CDR3 length is 17 residues. Germline-derived CDR1 and CDR2 are SGHAT and FQNNGV. V dropped 5 bases and J dropped 4; count of bases not matched to a gene: 10. The CDR3 protein is CASSGRTSGIFADTQYF. CDR3 DNA sequence: TGTGCCAGCAGCGGCCGGACTAGCGGGATATTTGCAGATACGCAGTATTTT.

The chain uses TRBV6-5 and TRBJ2-7; D is uncertain. The CDR3 has 13 amino acids. In germline, CDR1 is MNHEY, CDR2 SVGAGI. The V and J ends lost 5 bases and 4 bases respectively, with 12 bases between them. CDR3 bases: TGTGCCAGCAGTGAAGCGCAACTGTACGAGCAGTACTTC. It translates to CASSEAQLYEQYF.

The V and J genes are TRBV7-9 and TRBJ2-2; a weak D match, TRBD2 (5 bases). Trimming removed 5 bases from V and 4 bases from J, with 17 bases in between. Germline values: CDR1 SEHNR, CDR2 FQNEAQ (reference sequence). The CDR3 loop spans 16 amino acids. This CDR3 reads CASSPSNQGPTGELFF. CDR3 DNA: TGTGCCAGCAGCCCTAGCAACCAAGGGCCCACCGGGGAGCTGTTTTTT.

The rearrangement uses TRBV5-1 and TRBJ2-7, with TRBD1 matching 12 bases. This CDR3 comprises 16 residues. Germline V gene sequence: CDR1 SGHRS, CDR2 YFSETQ. After removal of 0 bases from V and 4 bases from J, the junction contained 5 bases not matched to a gene. CDR3: CASSLGGQGAGYEQYF. CDR3 in DNA: TGCGCCAGCAGCTTGGGGGGACAGGGGGCTGGATACGAGCAGTACTTC.

The J gene is TRBJ2-1, the V gene TRBV27, with TRBD1 identical over 7 bases. V lost 3 bases and J lost 4; bases outside the gene matches: 12. The CDR3 spans 17 residues. Germline CDR1 MNHEY, CDR2 SMNVEV (reference sequence). The CDR3 is CASSFSWTGLGYNEQFF. DNA for the CDR3: TGTGCCAGCAGTTTTTCGTGGACAGGTCTGGGATACAATGAGCAGTTCTTC.

V usage is TRBV5-1 and J usage is TRBJ2-2; TRBD1 matches at 9 bases. Germline-derived CDR1 and CDR2 are SGHRS and YFSETQ. CDR3 length: 15 residues. Trimming took 5 bases from V and 1 from J; bases not matched to a gene: 3. DNA of the CDR3: TGCGCCAGCAGACCGGGACAGGGGAACACCGGGGAGCTGTTTTTT. It is translated as CASRPGQGNTGELFF.

The V and J genes are TRBV29-1 and TRBJ2-7; D is perhaps TRBD2 (5 bases). Germline V lookup: CDR1 SQVTM, CDR2 ANQGSEA. CDR3 size: 11 residues. V shed 4 bases and J shed 2 bases, with 6 bases lying between them. The CDR3 DNA reads TGCAGCGTTGTGAGGGCCTACGAGCAGTACTTC. Protein: CSVVRAYEQYF.

The chain combines TRBV10-2 with TRBJ2-5; D is undetermined. The CDR3 extends over 11 amino acids. V dropped 0 bases and J dropped 11 bases, with 7 bases sitting between them. Germline V lookup: CDR1 WSHSY, CDR2 SAAADI. The CDR3 DNA reads as TGCGCCAGCAGTGAGTCGTGGCTTCAGTACTTC. This sequence encodes CASSESWLQYF.

This clone came up once. CDR3 coding DNA: TGTGCCTGGAGTGGGACTAGCGGGAGTACCGGGGAGCTGTTTTTT. It yields the protein CAWSGTSGSTGELFF. The V gene is TRBV30, the J gene TRBJ2-2; 13 bases map to TRBD2. Germline V gene lookup returns CDR1 GTSNPN and CDR2 SVGIG (reference sequence). Trimming at V came to 1 base and at J to 5 bases, leaving 1 base not matched to a gene. The CDR3 length is 15 residues.

The J gene is TRBJ1-3, the V gene TRBV6-5; 7 nucleotides align to TRBD1. The germline V gene has CDR1 MNHEY and CDR2 SVGAGI. With 7 bases clipped from V and 2 bases from J, the junction kept 2 bases outside the gene matches. This CDR3 spans 13 amino acids. The CDR3 here is CASTDRAGNTIYF. As DNA, the CDR3 is TGTGCCAGCACCGACAGGGCTGGAAACACCATATATTTT.

V is TRBV6-1 and J is TRBJ1-5, with D possibly being TRBD1 (5 bases). CDR3 length: 14 residues. Germline loops: CDR1 MNHNS, CDR2 SASEGT. V gave up 10 bases and J gave up 8 bases, with 21 bases separating them. The CDR3 protein is CATIPGGPAEPQHF. CDR3 in DNA: TGTGCCACCATCCCCGGGGGTCCTGCGGAGCCCCAGCATTTT.

This clone appeared a few times. The chain recombines TRBV6-6 with TRBJ2-7, with 13 nucleotides matching TRBD2. Germline loops: CDR1 MNHNY, CDR2 SVGAGI (reference sequence). CDR3 length: 14 amino acids. V gave up 6 bases and J gave up 4 bases; unmatched junction bases: 3. The DNA of the CDR3 is TGTGCCAGCAGGAGACTAGCGGGAGGATACGAGCAGTACTTC. It specifies CASRRLAGGYEQYF.

The rearrangement uses TRBV19 and TRBJ1-1; D is unresolved. CDR1 and CDR2 (germline): LNHDA, SQIVND (reference sequence). This CDR3 has 11 residues. The V end was cut by 4 bases, the J end by 7 bases, with 7 bases between. CDR3 sequence (DNA): TGTGCCAGTAGTAAACGGAGTGAAGCTTTCTTT. This gives the protein CASSKRSEAFF.

This rearrangement joins TRBV10-1 to TRBJ2-3, with 10 bases matching TRBD2. There are 14 residues in the CDR3. Germline V gives CDR1 WNHNN, CDR2 SYGVQD (reference sequence). V lost 5 bases and J lost 5; bases outside the gene matches: 4. The CDR3 nucleotides are TGCGCCAGCAGTCCTAGCGGGAGAGTAGATACGCAGTATTTT. Protein sequence: CASSPSGRVDTQYF.